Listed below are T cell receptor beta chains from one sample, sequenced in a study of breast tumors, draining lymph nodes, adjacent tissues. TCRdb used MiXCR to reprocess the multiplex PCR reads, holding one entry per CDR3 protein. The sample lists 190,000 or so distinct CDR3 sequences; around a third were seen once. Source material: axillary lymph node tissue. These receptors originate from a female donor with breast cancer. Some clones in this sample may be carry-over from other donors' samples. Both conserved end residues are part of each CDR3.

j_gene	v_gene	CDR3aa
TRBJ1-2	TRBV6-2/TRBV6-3	CASSYPGPGYTF
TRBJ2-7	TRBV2	CASSGDQSYEQYF
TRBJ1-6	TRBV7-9	CASSLGPSSYNPPLHF
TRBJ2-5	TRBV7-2	CASSFGTGDETQYF
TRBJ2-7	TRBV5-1	CASSLGLQWNEQYF
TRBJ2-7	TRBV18	CASSPQQLTYEQYF
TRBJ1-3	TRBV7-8	CASSPLTRNTIYF
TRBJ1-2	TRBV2	CASSFSGTGNGYTF
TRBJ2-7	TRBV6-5	CASAGGGTGYEQYF
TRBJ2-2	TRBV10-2	CASTRDPSTGELFF
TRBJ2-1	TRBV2	CASSLLAGTVEQFF
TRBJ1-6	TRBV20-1	CSAPEMGQGFDSPLHF
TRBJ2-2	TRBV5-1	CASSPGGGGQASLFF
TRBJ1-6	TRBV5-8	CASSPNRAARSYNSPLHF
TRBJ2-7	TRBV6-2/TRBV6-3	CATSGTSGFYYEQYF
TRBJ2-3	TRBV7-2	CASSRSGRSSTDTQYF
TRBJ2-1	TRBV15	CATSTLTTGNEQFF